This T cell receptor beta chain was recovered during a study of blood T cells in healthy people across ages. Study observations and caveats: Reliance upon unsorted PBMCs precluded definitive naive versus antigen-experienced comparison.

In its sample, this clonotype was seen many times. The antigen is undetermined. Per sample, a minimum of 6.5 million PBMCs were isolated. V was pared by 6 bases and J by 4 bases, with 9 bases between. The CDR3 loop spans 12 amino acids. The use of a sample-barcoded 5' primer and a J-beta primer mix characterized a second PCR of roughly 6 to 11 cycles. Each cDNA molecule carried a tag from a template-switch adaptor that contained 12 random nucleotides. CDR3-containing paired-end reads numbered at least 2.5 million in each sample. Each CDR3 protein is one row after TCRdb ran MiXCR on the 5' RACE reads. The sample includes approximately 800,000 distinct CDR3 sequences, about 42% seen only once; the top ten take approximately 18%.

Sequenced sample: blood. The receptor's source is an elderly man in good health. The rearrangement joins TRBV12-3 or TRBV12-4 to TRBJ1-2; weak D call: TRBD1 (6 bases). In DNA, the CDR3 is TGTGCCAGCAGCCCGGACAGCTATGGCTACACCTTC. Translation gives CASSPDSYGYTF.